The 9 T cell receptor beta chains given below trace back to one sample, sequenced in a study of T cell responses to AZD1222 COVID-19 vaccine. Here immunoSEQ multiplex PCR was the method, and the copy in TCRdb shows in-frame clones only, minus some. The sample contains some 150,000 clones, around 89% of which appear only once. The sample here was peripheral blood, taken on day 0 of AZD1222 vaccination. These receptors were collected from an adult in good health.

The table lists this clone with a count of one. The V call is TRBV18, the J call TRBJ1-2; D call uncertain. V was clipped by 8 bases and J by 8 bases, with 21 bases between them. This CDR3 contains 14 residues. Germline lookup yields CDR1 KGHSH and CDR2 LQKENI. The CDR3: CASIDPTRAKGYTF. CDR3 coding DNA: TGTGCCAGCATCGACCCAACGAGGGCCAAAGGCTACACCTTC.

The J gene is TRBJ2-7, the V gene TRBV29-1; D is unclear. The V and J ends lost 1 base and 0 bases respectively, with 19 bases between them. Germline CDR1 and CDR2: SQVTM and ANQGSEA. There are 17 residues in the CDR3. The CDR3 protein is CSVEGHPGAPSSYEQYF. The CDR3, as DNA: TGCAGCGTTGAAGGCCACCCAGGCGCTCCAAGCTCCTACGAGCAGTACTTC.

The chain has TRBV28 and TRBJ2-7; 9 bases are a match to TRBD1. J lost 1 base, V lost 5 bases, and 6 bases had no gene match. CDR3 length equals 15 residues. Germline V lookup: CDR1 MDHEN, CDR2 SYDVKM. The CDR3 protein is CASSASGTGSYEQYF. In DNA form, the CDR3 reads TGTGCCAGCAGTGCTTCCGGGACAGGGTCCTACGAGCAGTACTTC.

The V call is TRBV7-2, the J call TRBJ1-1; perhaps TRBD1 as D (6 bases). The CDR3 covers 18 residues. Germline-derived CDR1 and CDR2 are SGHTA and FQGNSA. The V end was cut by 4 bases, the J end by 0 bases, with 21 bases between. CDR3 sequence: CASSSRGGAWEMNTEAFF. The CDR3 DNA sequence: TGTGCCAGCAGCTCTCGAGGGGGGGCGTGGGAAATGAACACTGAAGCTTTCTTT.

This chain connects TRBV5-1 to TRBJ2-5, with 7 positions matching TRBD2. CDR1 SGHRS and CDR2 YFSETQ come from the germline V gene. V lost 6 bases to trimming and J lost 0 bases; unmatched junction nucleotides: 8. The CDR3 contains 15 residues. Here the CDR3 reads CASNRGGDHQETQYF. The CDR3 DNA reads as TGCGCCAGCAACCGCGGGGGAGATCACCAAGAGACCCAGTACTTC.

This clone came up once. Germline and junction disagree at one end, which may indicate a read error. The J gene is TRBJ1-1, the V gene TRBV6-6, with D perhaps TRBD1 (5 bases). The germline V gene encodes CDR1 MNHNY and CDR2 SVGAGI (reference sequence). The CDR3 runs to 13 residues. The CDR3 region is CASGAGMGTEAFF. The CDR3 nucleotides read TGTGCCAGCGGGGCGGGGATGGGCACTGAAGCTTTTTTT.

The chain has TRBV30 and TRBJ2-3; D is unclear. V lost 2 bases and J 2 bases, leaving 5 bases between the germline ends. Germline V lookup: CDR1 GTSNPN, CDR2 SVGIG (reference sequence). The CDR3 covers 12 residues. This CDR3 reads CAWSYHTDTQYF. The CDR3 DNA reads as TGTGCCTGGAGTTACCACACAGATACGCAGTATTTT.

This clone was detected only a few times. V gene TRBV18 combines with J gene TRBJ1-1; a possible D gene is TRBD1 (5 bases). V was shortened by 4 bases and J by 5 bases, with 14 bases between the two germline ends. The CDR3 runs to 14 residues. The V gene's germline CDR1 is KGHSH and CDR2 LQKENI. CDR3 region: CASSRGQEGTEAFF. CDR3 in DNA: TGTGCCAGCTCACGGGGTCAGGAGGGGACTGAAGCTTTCTTT.

This chain connects TRBV28 to TRBJ2-7; D is tentatively TRBD1 or TRBD2 (6 bases each). Deletions cut 6 bases from V and 1 base from J, with 16 bases between. Germline V gene sequence: CDR1 MDHEN, CDR2 SYDVKM. The CDR3 spans 15 residues. CDR3 region: CASRRSRGLSYEQYF. The DNA for the CDR3 is TGTGCCAGCAGACGGAGTCGGGGGCTTTCCTACGAGCAGTACTTC. The full variable domain, completed using reference TRBV28 and TRBJ2-7, is DVKVTQSSRYLVKRTGEKVFLECVQDMDHENMFWYRQDPGLGLRLIYFSYDVKMKEKGDIPEGYSVSREKKERFSLILESASTNQTSMYLCASRRSRGLSYEQYFGPGTRLTVT.